This TCR beta chain was captured by sequencing in a study of cytotoxic CD8 clonotypes in ibrutinib-treated CLL (dated by TCRdb to the early 2020s). Regarding the research as a whole: The cohort included around 15 treatment-naive and some 10 relapsed/refractory patients; under 18 were IGHV unmutated. Partial responses were observed in 24 patients and complete responses in 2; after a median follow-up of roughly 72 months, remission was maintained in approximately 14 patients and progression was observed in approximately 12. Longitudinal samples were obtainable from about 30% of the roughly 90 participants in the trial. An average of 255,043 productive templates and about 100,000 productive rearrangements was obtained per sample. Cryopreserved peripheral blood mononuclear cells were obtained prior to treatment, at the time of response, and at either disease progression or sustained remission. Response samples were taken after a median of approximately eleven months on treatment, ranging from roughly 6 to 36 months. Overall study outcomes, separate from this receptor: An increase in clonality was observed at ibrutinib response, with clonality remaining stable during sustained remission and falling back toward baseline at progression. At baseline, clonality was higher than in age-matched healthy donors and showed a strong correlation with circulating CD8+ T-cell counts. Sampling times were not matched between patients in sustained remission and patients whose disease was progressing, and lymph node repertoires were not examined. Public clonotypes were found to be uncommon and were observed to contract or remain stable during treatment; the increase in clonality was shown to reflect expansion of private clonotypes at ibrutinib response.

Per the germline V gene, SGHRS is the CDR1 and YFSETQ is the CDR2. The CDR3, from cysteine to phenylalanine, totals 19 residues. Only CDR3 DNA remains: 57 bases, in frame from the first base. Compared with germline, V lacks 0 bases and J lacks 4 bases; bases without a gene match: 8. Each clonotype received, on average, about 9.7x coverage in deep resolution sequencing performed on a MiSeq, where the target depth lay between 1 in 1 million and 1 in 200,000 T cells. The immunoSEQ hsTCRB Kit was used to generate the TCR beta libraries. Per the original workflow: The data were analyzed with ImmunoSEQ Analyzer and ImmunoSEQ Data Assistant, and V, D and J gene assignments followed IMGT definitions. Clonality, with values ranging from 0 to 1, was calculated as one minus the normalized Shannon entropy of productive rearrangement frequencies. Public clonotype analysis was restricted to overrepresented clonotypes comprising at least 0.05% of each patient's repertoire. Repertoires from some 14 age-matched healthy donors in immuneACCESS were used as clonality controls. Not all clones reach the TCRdb copy of this immuneACCESS table, which keeps in-frame sequences only. Checked studies attribute under half of the gap to unresolved V genes and leave the rest unexplained. For V, J and clone size, that table is used; D and trimming come from the DNA. In this sample the table shows roughly 15,000 clones, around 81% of which occur a single time. Of the sample, about a sixth is held by the ten largest clones.

As to this clone: No antigen is known for it. Base qualities are not provided; no much larger clone lies one nucleotide away.

For TCR beta library preparation, approximately 2.2 micrograms of genomic DNA were isolated from cryopreserved PBMCs. High-throughput TCR beta sequencing was performed on longitudinal blood samples from CLL patients receiving ibrutinib monotherapy. Patients were enrolled in a phase 2 open-label single-center ibrutinib monotherapy trial. This chain joins TRBV5-1 to TRBJ2-6; 12 junctional bases match TRBD1. The sequencing used PBMCs, collected before ibrutinib treatment. This TCR derives from a human donor with chronic lymphocytic leukemia. DNA sequence: TGCGCCAGCAGCTTGGCTGGGGGACAGGGGGCAACCGGGGCCAACGTCCTGACTTTC. The translation is CASSLAGGQGATGANVLTF.